The 2 T cell receptor beta chains in this list originate from one sample, sequenced in a study of T cell clonotyping in hematopoietic cell transplantation. Sequencing was performed with immunoSEQ multiplex PCR; in TCRdb, only in-frame clones are kept and a portion is missing. The sample shows tens of thousands of clones, 85% to 95% of them seen only once. Time point given: recipient sample about 28 days before transplant, after cytoreduction. The specimen was peripheral blood mononuclear cells, collected before stem cell transplant. These receptors came from a man aged 50-60 years with acute myeloid leukemia. Some clones in this sample may be carry-over from other donors' samples.

The CDR3 is CASSNKGGARYEQYF. The CDR3 nucleotides read TGTGCCAGCAGCAACAAGGGGGGGGCTAGGTACGAGCAGTACTTC. The chain uses TRBV7-8 and TRBJ2-7, with a possible D match to TRBD2 (7 bases). CDR3 size: 15 residues. V dropped 5 bases and J dropped 4 bases, with 18 bases sitting between them. Germline values: CDR1 SGHVS, CDR2 FQNEAQ. The variable domain in full, with the rest retrieved from reference TRBV7-8 and TRBJ2-7, is GAGVSQSPRYKVAKRGQDVALRCDPISGHVSLFWYQQALGQGPEFLTYFQNEAQLDKSGLPSDRFFAERPEGSVSTLKIQRTQQEDSAVYLCASSNKGGARYEQYFGPGTRLTVT.

The V and J genes are TRBV27 and TRBJ2-5, with TRBD1 matching over 10 bases. Germline V gene data show CDR1 as MNHEY and CDR2 as SMNVEV (reference sequence). This CDR3 spans 16 amino acids. The ends lost 4 bases at V and 2 bases at J; junction bases unmatched: 7. The CDR3 loop is CASSSLGQGIQETQYF. CDR3 nucleotide sequence: TGTGCCAGCAGTTCCCTGGGACAGGGGATACAAGAGACCCAGTACTTC.